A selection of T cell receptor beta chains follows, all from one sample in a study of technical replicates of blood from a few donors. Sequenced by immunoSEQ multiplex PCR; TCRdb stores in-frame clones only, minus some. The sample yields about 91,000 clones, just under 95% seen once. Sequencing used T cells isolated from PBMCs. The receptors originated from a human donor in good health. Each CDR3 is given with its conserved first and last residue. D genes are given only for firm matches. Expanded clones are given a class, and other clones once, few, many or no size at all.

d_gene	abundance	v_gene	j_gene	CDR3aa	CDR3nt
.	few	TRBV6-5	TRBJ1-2	CASSYRNYGYTF	TGTGCCAGCAGTTACCGGAACTATGGCTACACCTTC
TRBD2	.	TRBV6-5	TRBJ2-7	CASSYSSGGAYEQYF	TGTGCCAGCAGTTACTCTAGCGGGGGGGCCTACGAGCAGTACTTC
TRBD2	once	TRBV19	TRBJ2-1	CASSTGTSGKRLNEQFF	TGTGCCAGTAGTACAGGGACTAGCGGGAAGCGGTTGAATGAGCAGTTCTTC
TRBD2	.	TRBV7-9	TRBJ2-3	CASSDKTSADTQYF	TGTGCCAGCAGCGATAAGACTAGCGCAGATACGCAGTATTTT
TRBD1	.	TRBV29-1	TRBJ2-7	CSASTGQGYEQYF	TGCAGCGCCTCGACTGGACAGGGCTACGAGCAGTACTTC
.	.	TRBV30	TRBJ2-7	CAWSVTWSSYEQYF	TGTGCCTGGAGTGTGACCTGGAGCTCCTACGAGCAGTACTTC
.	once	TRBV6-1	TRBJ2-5	CASRDSLYQETQYF	TGTGCCAGCCGGGACTCCCTATACCAAGAGACCCAGTACTTC
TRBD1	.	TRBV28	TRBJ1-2	CASSGTGGFGGYTF	TGTGCCAGCAGTGGGACAGGGGGCTTTGGGGGCTACACCTTC
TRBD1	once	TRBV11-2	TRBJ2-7	CASSPRGLSISYEQYF	TGTGCCAGCAGCCCAAGGGGGCTTAGTATCTCCTACGAGCAGTACTTC
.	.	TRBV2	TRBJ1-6	CASSDRWGVGSSYNSPLHF	TGTGCCAGCAGTGACCGGTGGGGGGTAGGGAGCTCCTATAATTCACCCCTCCACTTT
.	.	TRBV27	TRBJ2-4	CARTKPVQYF	TGTGCCAGAACGAAACCGGTTCAGTACTTC
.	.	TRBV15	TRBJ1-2	CATSRDHLAGYTF	TGTGCCACCAGCAGAGATCACCTCGCGGGCTACACCTTC
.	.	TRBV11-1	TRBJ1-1	CASSLTDPGGGFEAFF	TGTGCCAGCAGCCTCACCGACCCGGGTGGGGGGTTTGAAGCTTTCTTT
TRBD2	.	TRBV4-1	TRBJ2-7	CASSQEVAGDYEQYF	TGCGCCAGCAGCCAAGAGGTAGCGGGAGACTACGAGCAGTACTTC
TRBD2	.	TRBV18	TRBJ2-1	CASSPQPSGSSSEQFF	TGTGCCAGCTCACCACAACCTAGCGGGAGTTCCTCTGAGCAGTTCTTC
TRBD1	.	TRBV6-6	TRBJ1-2	CASSYSQQGVGDGYTF	TGTGCCAGCAGTTACTCGCAACAGGGGGTAGGGGATGGCTACACCTTC
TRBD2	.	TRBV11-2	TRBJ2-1	CASSLLAGGHNEQFF	TGTGCCAGCAGCTTGCTAGCGGGGGGGCACAATGAGCAGTTCTTC
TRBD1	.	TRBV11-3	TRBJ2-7	CASMLGGTGVQYF	TGTGCCAGCATGCTCGGCGGGACAGGTGTCCAGTACTTC
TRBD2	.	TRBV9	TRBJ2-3	CASSGASGGGADTQYF	TGTGCCAGCAGCGGGGCTAGCGGGGGAGGCGCAGATACGCAGTATTTT
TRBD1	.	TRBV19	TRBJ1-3	CATTDRAGNTIYF	TGTGCCACCACCGACAGGGCTGGAAACACCATATATTTT
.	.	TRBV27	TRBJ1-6	CASSLAYTDSHSPLHF	TGTGCCAGCAGTTTAGCTTACACCGACAGCCATTCACCCCTCCACTTT
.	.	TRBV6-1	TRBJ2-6	CASSEFAGFSGANVLTF	TGTGCCAGCAGTGAATTTGCGGGGTTCTCTGGGGCCAACGTCCTGACTTTC
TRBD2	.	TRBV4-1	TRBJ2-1	CASSQSLAGVRNEQFF	TGCGCCAGCAGCCAATCATTAGCGGGGGTGAGAAATGAGCAGTTCTTC
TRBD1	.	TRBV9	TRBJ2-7	CASSVSPVQGAGYEQYF	TGTGCCAGCAGCGTATCCCCTGTACAGGGGGCGGGATACGAGCAGTACTTC
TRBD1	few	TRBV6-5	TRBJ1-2	CASTQGTGGYGYTF	TGTGCCAGCACTCAAGGGACAGGGGGCTATGGCTACACCTTC
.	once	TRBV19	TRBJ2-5	CASSPTGLQETQYF	TGTGCCAGTAGCCCGACAGGCCTACAAGAGACCCAGTACTTC
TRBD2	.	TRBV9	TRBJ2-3	CASSAGLAGGLEPSDTQYF	TGTGCCAGCAGCGCCGGACTAGCGGGGGGGCTGGAGCCTTCAGATACGCAGTATTTT